The entry below describes one T cell receptor beta chain. This sample was taken from a study of monozygotic twins with inflammatory bowel disease. For each CDR3 protein, TCRdb gives one entry from its re-call of the 5' RACE reads, without DNA. The sample data list 85,000 to 110,000 distinct CDR3 sequences. This CDR3 spans 12 amino acids. The V gene's germline CDR1 is SGHAT and CDR2 FQNNGV. Material for sequencing was blood. The chain recombines TRBV11-2 with TRBJ2-2; there is no DNA to check the TCRdb D call of TRBD1. The TCR originated in a human donor with ulcerative colitis or Crohn's disease, or a healthy co-twin of an affected twin (not recorded which). Here the CDR3 reads CASRYAPGELFF.